This T cell receptor beta chain was documented in a study of control samples from healthy donors and cancer patients. Assay used: immunoSEQ multiplex PCR; TCRdb lists only in-frame clones, some missing. The sample lists some 89,000 clones; about 83% were seen once. Trimming shortened V by 4 bases and J by 2 bases, and 9 bases separated the two germline ends. Germline assignment: CDR1 SQVTM and CDR2 ANQGSEA. This CDR3 contains 12 residues. This TCR was recovered from a woman in her 40s in good health. Sequencing was done on a sample of blood. The gene calls are TRBV29-1 and TRBJ2-7, with D possibly TRBD1 on 6 matching bases. In nucleotides, the CDR3 is TGCAGCGTTGGGTGGGACACCTACGAGCAGTACTTC. Its translation: CSVGWDTYEQYF.